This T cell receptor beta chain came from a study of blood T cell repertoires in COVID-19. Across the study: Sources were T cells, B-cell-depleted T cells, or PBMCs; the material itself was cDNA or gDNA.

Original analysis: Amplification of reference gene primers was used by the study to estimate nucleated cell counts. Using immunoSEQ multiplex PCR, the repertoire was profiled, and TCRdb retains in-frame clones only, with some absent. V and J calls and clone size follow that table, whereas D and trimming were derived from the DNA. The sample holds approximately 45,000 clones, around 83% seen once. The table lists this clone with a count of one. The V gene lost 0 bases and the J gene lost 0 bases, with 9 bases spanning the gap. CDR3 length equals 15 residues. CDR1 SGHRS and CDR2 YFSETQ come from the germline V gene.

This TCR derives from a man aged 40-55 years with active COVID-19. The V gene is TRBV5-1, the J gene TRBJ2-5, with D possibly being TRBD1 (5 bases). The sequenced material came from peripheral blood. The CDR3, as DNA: TGCGCCAGCAGCTTGGCCCTAGGGGACCAAGAGACCCAGTACTTC. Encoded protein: CASSLALGDQETQYF.